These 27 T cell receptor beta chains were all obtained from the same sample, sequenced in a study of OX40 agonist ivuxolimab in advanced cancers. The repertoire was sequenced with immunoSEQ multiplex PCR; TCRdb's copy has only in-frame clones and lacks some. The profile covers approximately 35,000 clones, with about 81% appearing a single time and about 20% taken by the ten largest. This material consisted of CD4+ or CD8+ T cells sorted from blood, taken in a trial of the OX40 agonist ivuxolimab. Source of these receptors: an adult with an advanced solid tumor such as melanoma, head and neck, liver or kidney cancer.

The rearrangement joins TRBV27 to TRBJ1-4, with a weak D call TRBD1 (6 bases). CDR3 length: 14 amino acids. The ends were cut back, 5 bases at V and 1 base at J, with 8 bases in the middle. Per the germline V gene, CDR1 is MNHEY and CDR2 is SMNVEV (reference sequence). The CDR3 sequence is CASSMDRTNEKLFF. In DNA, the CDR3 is TGTGCCAGCAGTATGGACAGAACTAATGAAAAACTGTTTTTT. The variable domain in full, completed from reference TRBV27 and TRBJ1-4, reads EAQVTQNPRYLITVTGKKLTVTCSQNMNHEYMSWYRQDPGLGLRQIYYSMNVEVTDKGDVPEGYKVSRKEKRNFPLILESPSPNQTSLYFCASSMDRTNEKLFFGSGTQLSVL.

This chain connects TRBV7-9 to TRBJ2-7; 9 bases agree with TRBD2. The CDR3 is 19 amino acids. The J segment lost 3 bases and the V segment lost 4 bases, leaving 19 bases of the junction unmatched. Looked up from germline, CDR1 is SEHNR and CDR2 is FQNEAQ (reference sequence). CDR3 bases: TGTGCCAGCAGCTCACCCCTTTTCACCGGGACTAGCAGACGCTACGAGCAGTACTTC. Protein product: CASSSPLFTGTSRRYEQYF. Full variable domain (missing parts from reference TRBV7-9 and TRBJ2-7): DTGVSQNPRHKITKRGQNVTFRCDPISEHNRLYWYRQTLGQGPEFLTYFQNEAQLEKSRLLSDRFSAERPKGSFSTLEIQRTEQGDSAMYLCASSSPLFTGTSRRYEQYFGPGTRLTVT.

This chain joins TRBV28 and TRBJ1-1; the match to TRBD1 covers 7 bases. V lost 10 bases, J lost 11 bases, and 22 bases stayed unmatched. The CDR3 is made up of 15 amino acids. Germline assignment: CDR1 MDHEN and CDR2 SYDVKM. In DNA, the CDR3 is TGTGCCACCGAGGATGGAGGGGGCGGATGGGTAGCGGCTTTCTTT. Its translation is CATEDGGGGWVAAFF.

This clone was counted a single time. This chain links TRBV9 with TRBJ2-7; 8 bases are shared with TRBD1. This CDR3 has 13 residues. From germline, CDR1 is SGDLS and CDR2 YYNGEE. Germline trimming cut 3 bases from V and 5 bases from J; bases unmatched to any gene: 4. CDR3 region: CASSARGRNEQYF. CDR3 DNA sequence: TGTGCCAGCAGCGCCAGGGGGCGGAACGAGCAGTACTTC.

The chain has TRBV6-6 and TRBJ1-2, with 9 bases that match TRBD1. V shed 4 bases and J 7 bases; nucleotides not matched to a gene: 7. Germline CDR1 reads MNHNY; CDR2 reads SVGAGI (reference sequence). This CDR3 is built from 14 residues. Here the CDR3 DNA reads TGTGCCAGCAGTTTTCCGGGACAGGGAGGTGGCTACACCTTC. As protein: CASSFPGQGGGYTF.

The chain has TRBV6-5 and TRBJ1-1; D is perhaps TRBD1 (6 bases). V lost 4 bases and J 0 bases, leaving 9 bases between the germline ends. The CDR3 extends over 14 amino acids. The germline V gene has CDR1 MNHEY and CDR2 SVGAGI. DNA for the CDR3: TGTGCCAGCAGTTGGGGGGCTATGAACACTGAAGCTTTCTTT. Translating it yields CASSWGAMNTEAFF.

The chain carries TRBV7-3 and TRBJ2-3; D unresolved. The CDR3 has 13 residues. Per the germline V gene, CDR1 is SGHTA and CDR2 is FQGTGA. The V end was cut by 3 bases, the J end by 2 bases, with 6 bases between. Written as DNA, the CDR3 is TGTGCCAGCAGCTTCTCTAACACAGATACGCAGTATTTT. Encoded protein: CASSFSNTDTQYF.

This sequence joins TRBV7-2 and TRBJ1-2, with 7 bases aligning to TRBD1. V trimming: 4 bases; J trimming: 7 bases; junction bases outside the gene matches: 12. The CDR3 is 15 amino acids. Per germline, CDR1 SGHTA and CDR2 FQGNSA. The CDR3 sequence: CASSSFGQEVVGYTF. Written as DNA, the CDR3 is TGTGCCAGCAGCTCGTTCGGACAGGAGGTTGTTGGCTACACCTTC.

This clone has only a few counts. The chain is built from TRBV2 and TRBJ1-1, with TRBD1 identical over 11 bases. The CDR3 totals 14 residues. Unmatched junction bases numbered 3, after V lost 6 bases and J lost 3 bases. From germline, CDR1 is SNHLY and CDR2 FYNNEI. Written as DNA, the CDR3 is TGTGCCAGCAGCGGACAGGGGGCGCACACTGAAGCTTTCTTT. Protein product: CASSGQGAHTEAFF.

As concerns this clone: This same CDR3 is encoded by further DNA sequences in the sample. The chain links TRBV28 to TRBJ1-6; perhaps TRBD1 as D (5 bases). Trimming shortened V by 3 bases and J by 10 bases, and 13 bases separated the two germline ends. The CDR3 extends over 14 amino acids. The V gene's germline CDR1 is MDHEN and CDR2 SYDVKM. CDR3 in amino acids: CASSFGRVGSPLHF. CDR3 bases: TGTGCCAGCAGTTTTGGCAGGGTGGGCTCACCCCTCCACTTT.

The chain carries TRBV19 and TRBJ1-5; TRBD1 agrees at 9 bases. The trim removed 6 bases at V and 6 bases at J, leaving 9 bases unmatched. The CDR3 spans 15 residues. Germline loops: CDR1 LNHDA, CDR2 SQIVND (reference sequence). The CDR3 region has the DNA TGTGCCAGTAGATCGGGACAGGGAAACTCTCAGCCCCAGCATTTT. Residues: CASRSGQGNSQPQHF.

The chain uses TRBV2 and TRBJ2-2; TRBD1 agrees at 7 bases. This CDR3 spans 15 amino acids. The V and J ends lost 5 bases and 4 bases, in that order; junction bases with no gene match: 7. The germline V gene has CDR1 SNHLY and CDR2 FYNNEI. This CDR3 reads CASSRDRSSTGELFF. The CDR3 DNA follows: TGTGCCAGCAGTAGGGACAGATCTTCCACCGGGGAGCTGTTTTTT.

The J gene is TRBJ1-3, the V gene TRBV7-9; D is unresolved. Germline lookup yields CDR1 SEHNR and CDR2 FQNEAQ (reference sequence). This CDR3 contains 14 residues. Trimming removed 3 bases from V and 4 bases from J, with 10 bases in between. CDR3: CASSFTISGNTIYF. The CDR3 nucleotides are TGTGCCAGCAGCTTTACGATATCCGGAAACACCATATATTTT.

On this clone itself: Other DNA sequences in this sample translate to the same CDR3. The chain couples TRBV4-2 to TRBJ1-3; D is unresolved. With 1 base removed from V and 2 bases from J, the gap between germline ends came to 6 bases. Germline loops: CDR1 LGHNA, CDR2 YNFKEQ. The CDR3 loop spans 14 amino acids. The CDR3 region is CASSQVAAGNTIYF. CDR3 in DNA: TGTGCCAGCAGCCAAGTGGCAGCTGGAAACACCATATATTTT.

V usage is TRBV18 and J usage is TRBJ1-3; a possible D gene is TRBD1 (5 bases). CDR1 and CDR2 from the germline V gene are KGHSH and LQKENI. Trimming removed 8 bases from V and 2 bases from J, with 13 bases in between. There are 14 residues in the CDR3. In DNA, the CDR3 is TGTGCCAGCGTCACCGGCAGGGCTGGAAACACCATATATTTT. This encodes CASVTGRAGNTIYF.

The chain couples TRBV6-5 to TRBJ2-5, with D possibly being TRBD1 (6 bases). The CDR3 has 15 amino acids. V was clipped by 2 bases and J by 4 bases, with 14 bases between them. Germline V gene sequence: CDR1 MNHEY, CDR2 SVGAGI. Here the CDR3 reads CASSYGTSEAETQYF. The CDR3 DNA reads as TGTGCCAGCAGTTACGGGACATCCGAGGCAGAGACCCAGTACTTC.

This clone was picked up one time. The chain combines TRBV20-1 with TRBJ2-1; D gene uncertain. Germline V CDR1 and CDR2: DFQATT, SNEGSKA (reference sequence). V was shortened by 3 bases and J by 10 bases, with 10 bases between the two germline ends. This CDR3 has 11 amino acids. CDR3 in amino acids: CSASHVREQFF. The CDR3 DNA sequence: TGCAGTGCTAGCCACGTCCGGGAGCAGTTCTTC.

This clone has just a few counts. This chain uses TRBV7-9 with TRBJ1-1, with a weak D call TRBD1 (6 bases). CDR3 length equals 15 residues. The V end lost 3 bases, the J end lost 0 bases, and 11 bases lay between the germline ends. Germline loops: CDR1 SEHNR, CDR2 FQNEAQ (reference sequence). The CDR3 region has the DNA TGTGCCAGCAGCTTCCCACAGGGAGTGAACACTGAAGCTTTCTTT. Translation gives CASSFPQGVNTEAFF.

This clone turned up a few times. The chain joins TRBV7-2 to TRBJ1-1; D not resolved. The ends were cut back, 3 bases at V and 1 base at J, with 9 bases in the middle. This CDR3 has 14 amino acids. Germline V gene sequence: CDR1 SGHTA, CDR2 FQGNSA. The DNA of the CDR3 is TGTGCCAGCAGCTTTATGTGGAAGAACACTGAAGCTTTCTTT. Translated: CASSFMWKNTEAFF.

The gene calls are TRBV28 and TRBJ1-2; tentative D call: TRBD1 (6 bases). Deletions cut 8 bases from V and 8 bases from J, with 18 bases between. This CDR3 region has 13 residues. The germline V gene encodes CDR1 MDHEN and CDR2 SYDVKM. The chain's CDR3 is CASLSPGDRGYTF. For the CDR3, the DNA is TGTGCCAGCCTTAGCCCAGGGGATCGGGGCTACACCTTC.

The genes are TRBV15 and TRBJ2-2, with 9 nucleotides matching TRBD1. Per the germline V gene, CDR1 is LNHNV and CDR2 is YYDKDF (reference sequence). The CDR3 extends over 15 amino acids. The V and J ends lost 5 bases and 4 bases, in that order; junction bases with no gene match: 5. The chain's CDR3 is CATSLGQGGTGELFF. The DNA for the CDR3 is TGTGCCACCAGCTTGGGACAGGGAGGCACCGGGGAGCTGTTTTTT.

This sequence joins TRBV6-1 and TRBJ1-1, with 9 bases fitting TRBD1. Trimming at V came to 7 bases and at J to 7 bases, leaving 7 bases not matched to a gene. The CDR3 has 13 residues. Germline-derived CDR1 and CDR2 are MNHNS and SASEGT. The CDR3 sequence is CASILTGGGEAFF. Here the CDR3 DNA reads TGTGCCAGCATCCTAACAGGGGGCGGTGAAGCTTTCTTT.

The CDR3 DNA reads TGTGCCAGCAAAGGGGAGGGGGTCCCCTACGAGCAGTACTTC. Its translation: CASKGEGVPYEQYF. The V and J genes are TRBV6-6 and TRBJ2-7, with D perhaps TRBD2 (7 bases). This CDR3 has 14 amino acids. CDR1 and CDR2 (germline): MNHNY, SVGAGI (reference sequence). V gave up 7 bases and J gave up 2 bases, with 15 bases separating them.

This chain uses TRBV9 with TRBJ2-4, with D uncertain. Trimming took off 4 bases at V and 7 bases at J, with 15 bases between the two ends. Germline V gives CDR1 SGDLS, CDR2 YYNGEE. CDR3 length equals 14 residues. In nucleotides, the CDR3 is TGTGCCAGCAGCCCACCGTTGAAATCGAACATTCAGTACTTC. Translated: CASSPPLKSNIQYF.

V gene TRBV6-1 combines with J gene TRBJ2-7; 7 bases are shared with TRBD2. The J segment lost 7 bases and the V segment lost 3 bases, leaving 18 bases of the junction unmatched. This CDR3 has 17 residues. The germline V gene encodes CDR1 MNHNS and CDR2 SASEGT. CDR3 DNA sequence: TGTGCCAGCAGTGATATCCCCGGGTCTAGCGGCCCGCGGGAGCAGTACTTC. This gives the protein CASSDIPGSSGPREQYF.

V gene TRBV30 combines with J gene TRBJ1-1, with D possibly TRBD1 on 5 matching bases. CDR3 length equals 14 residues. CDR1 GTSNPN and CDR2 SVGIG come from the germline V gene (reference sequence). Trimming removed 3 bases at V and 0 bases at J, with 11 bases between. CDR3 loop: CAWRETELNTEAFF. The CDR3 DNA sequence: TGTGCCTGGAGGGAGACAGAATTGAACACTGAAGCTTTCTTT.

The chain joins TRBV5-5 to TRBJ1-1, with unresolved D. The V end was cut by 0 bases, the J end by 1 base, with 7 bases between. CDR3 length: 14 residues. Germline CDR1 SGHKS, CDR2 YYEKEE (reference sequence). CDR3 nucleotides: TGTGCCAGCAGCTTGGGAGCGGGGAACACTGAAGCTTTCTTT. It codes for CASSLGAGNTEAFF.